This T cell receptor beta chain was identified during a study of shared clonotypes between healthy human individuals. Across the whole study: The cohort comprised two women and three men. Their ages spanned 18 to 49 years.

In regard to this clone: Its antigen is unknown.

Points from the study as a whole: Donors were few, which limited the genetic and exposure-history diversity represented.

Germline V gene lookup returns CDR1 LNHNV and CDR2 YYDKDF (reference sequence). The CDR3 spans 19 residues. J gave up 0 bases and V 6 bases, and 15 bases lay outside the gene matches. Authors' analysis steps: Filtering differed since immunoSEQ provided only junctions, with no quality scores. Assay: immunoSEQ multiplex PCR; the TCRdb copy retains only in-frame clones and omits some. That table gives V, J and clone size, and the DNA gave D and trimming. The sample yields 230,000 or so clones, just over 65% seen once. Sequencing was carried out using memory CD4+ T cells sorted from blood. Specified subset: CD45RA-negative fraction. V gene TRBV15 combines with J gene TRBJ1-3; 9 bases are shared with TRBD1. This receptor was obtained from a man under 40 in good health. The CDR3 DNA reads TGTGCCACCAGTTTACAGGGGGCGAGTGGAGTAGACTCTGGAAACACCATATATTTT. It is translated as CATSLQGASGVDSGNTIYF.